Presented here are 10 T cell receptor beta chains from one specimen sequenced in a study of low-dose radiotherapy and immunotherapy resistance in tumors. As to time point: after trial treatment. As for treatment: LDRT plus nivolumab, ipilimumab, low-dose cyclophosphamide and aspirin (RACIN trial). Covering alpha and beta chains, TRAV- and TRBV-specific primers were used for the first-strand cDNA. Both a constant-region primer and a V-primer adapter served to amplify TCRs across roughly 20 PCR cycles. TCRdb itself ran the reads through MiXCR, one entry per CDR3 protein. The data show 85,000 to 95,000 distinct CDR3 sequences, roughly 19% seen once. Specimen: PBMCs, collected after low-dose radiotherapy plus immunotherapy. The receptors shown here come from a female donor with ovarian cancer.

This clonotype was seen many times. This chain links TRBV20-1 with TRBJ2-5, with D tentatively TRBD1 or TRBD2 (5 bases each). Germline V gene data show CDR1 as DFQATT and CDR2 as SNEGSKA (reference sequence). V gave up 3 bases and J gave up 5 bases, with 22 bases separating them. The CDR3 spans 16 residues. The CDR3 sequence is CSASDLVREFVETQYF. The CDR3 DNA sequence: TGCAGTGCTAGTGACTTGGTCAGGGAGTTTGTGGAGACCCAGTACTTC.

This clonotype was observed at least ten times. The rearrangement joins TRBV19 to TRBJ2-1; no clear D. This CDR3 has 16 residues. Germline CDR1 LNHDA, CDR2 SQIVND (reference sequence). V was clipped by 7 bases and J by 2 bases, with 18 bases between them. Here the CDR3 reads CASIPSPQSTYNEQFF. CDR3 sequence (DNA): TGTGCCAGTATTCCCTCTCCCCAGAGCACCTACAATGAGCAGTTCTTC.

This clonotype occurred many times. The chain recombines TRBV2 with TRBJ2-3; 9 bases are shared with TRBD2. V shed 2 bases, J shed 4 bases, and the junction held 16 bases outside the gene matches. Germline-derived CDR1 and CDR2 are SNHLY and FYNNEI. There are 19 residues in the CDR3. In nucleotides, the CDR3 is TGTGCCAGCAGTGAAATTCTTGGCGGGGGGGCGCCAGGAGCAGATACGCAGTATTTT. Translated, it gives CASSEILGGGAPGADTQYF.

As regards this clonotype: This may arise from a read error, as a much more abundant clone is one base away. This chain uses TRBV6-8 with TRBJ2-7; 7 nucleotides match TRBD2. The CDR3 loop spans 16 amino acids. Looked up from germline, CDR1 is MNHGY and CDR2 is SAAAGT. The CDR3, as DNA: TGTGCCAGCAGTTACTCGCTAGCGGTTATCTCCTACGAGAAGTACTTC. Amino acid sequence: CASSYSLAVISYEKYF.

This rearrangement joins TRBV4-2 to TRBJ2-1; D might be TRBD1 or TRBD2, each matching 5 bases. Germline lookup yields CDR1 LGHNA and CDR2 YNFKEQ. CDR3 length equals 15 residues. V was shortened by 2 bases and J by 6 bases, with 14 bases between the two germline ends. The CDR3 spells CASSQQGTFGNEQFF. CDR3 nucleotide sequence: TGTGCCAGCAGCCAACAAGGGACCTTTGGCAATGAGCAGTTCTTC.

This clonotype was detected ten times or more. The CDR3 loop is CASSPSASGSRTGELFF. In nucleotides, the CDR3 is TGTGCCAGCAGCCCCAGTGCTAGCGGGAGCAGAACCGGGGAGCTGTTTTTT. The V gene is TRBV14, the J gene TRBJ2-2, with 10 bases that match TRBD2. The CDR3 is made up of 17 amino acids. J was trimmed by 5 bases and V by 4 bases; bases with no gene match: 10. The germline gives CDR1 SGHDN, CDR2 FVKESK.

This clonotype was detected many times. This chain uses TRBV3-1 with TRBJ2-1; D gene ambiguous. CDR1 is LGHDT and CDR2 is YNNKEL in the germline V gene (reference sequence). This CDR3 is built from 14 residues. The V end lost 1 base, the J end lost 8 bases, and 12 bases lay between the germline ends. In DNA, the CDR3 is TGTGCCAGCAGCCAAGCTGTAATACTGGATGAGCAGTTCTTC. It codes for CASSQAVILDEQFF.

This clonotype was observed at least ten times. The chain recombines TRBV5-1 with TRBJ2-7; 7 nucleotides align to TRBD1. Germline CDR1 reads SGHRS; CDR2 reads YFSETQ. The J segment lost 0 bases and the V segment lost 2 bases, leaving 5 bases of the junction unmatched. This CDR3 is built from 15 residues. CDR3 sequence reads: CASSLGQANSYEQYF. CDR3 in DNA: TGCGCCAGCAGCTTAGGACAGGCTAACTCCTACGAGCAGTACTTC.

DNA for the CDR3: TGTGCCAGCAGTCCCTTGGGGGGAACTTACAATGAGCAGTTCTTC. Translation: CASSPLGGTYNEQFF. V and J are TRBV28 and TRBJ2-1, with D possibly being TRBD2 (6 bases). From germline, CDR1 is MDHEN and CDR2 SYDVKM. The CDR3 has 15 residues. Trimming took 5 bases from V and 4 from J, leaving 15 bases between them.

Worth noting for this clonotype: This sequence is one base from a far larger clone and is likely a read error. The chain employs TRBV6-6 and TRBJ2-7; 12 nucleotides agree with TRBD1. CDR3 length: 15 residues. With V trimmed by 6 bases and J by 7 bases, 10 bases remained unmatched. Germline V lookup: CDR1 MNHNY, CDR2 SVGAGI (reference sequence). CDR3 sequence (DNA): TGTGCCAGCAGCAAGGGACAGGGGGCTTTTGATGAGCAGTACTTC. Protein product: CASSKGQGAFDEQYF.